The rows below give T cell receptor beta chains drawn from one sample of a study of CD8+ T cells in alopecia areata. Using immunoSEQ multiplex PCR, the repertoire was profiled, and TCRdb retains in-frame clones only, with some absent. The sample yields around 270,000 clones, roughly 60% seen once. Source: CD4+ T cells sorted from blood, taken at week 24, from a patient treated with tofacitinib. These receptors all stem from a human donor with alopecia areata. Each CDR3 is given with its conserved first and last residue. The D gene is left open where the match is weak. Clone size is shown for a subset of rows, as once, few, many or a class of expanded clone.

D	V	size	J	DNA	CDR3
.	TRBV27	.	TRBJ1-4	TGTGCCAGCAGTTCCTTGGGGGGAACTAATGAAAAACTGTTTTTT	CASSSLGGTNEKLFF
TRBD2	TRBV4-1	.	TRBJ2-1	TGCGCCAGCAGCCAACTAAAAGCACCCTATAGCGGGCATGAGCAGTTCTTC	CASSQLKAPYSGHEQFF
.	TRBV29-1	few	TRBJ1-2	TGCAGCGCTAGGACAAGAGTGTACGGCTACACCTTC	CSARTRVYGYTF
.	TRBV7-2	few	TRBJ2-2	TGTGCCAGCAGCTTAAGACGCACAACCGGGGAGCTGTTTTTT	CASSLRRTTGELFF
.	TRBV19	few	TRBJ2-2	TGTGCCAGAGGTAGACCCGGGGACGGAACCGGGGAGCTGTTTTTT	CARGRPGDGTGELFF
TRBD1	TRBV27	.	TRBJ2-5	TGTGCCAGCAGCCGCCGGACAGGGTGGGAGACCCAGTACTTC	CASSRRTGWETQYF
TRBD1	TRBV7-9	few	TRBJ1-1	TGTGCCAGCAGCTCGGACCGGGACAGCGGGCTATGGAACACTGAAGCTTTCTTT	CASSSDRDSGLWNTEAFF
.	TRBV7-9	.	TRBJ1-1	TGTGCCAGCAGCGTAAAACTTGAAGCTTTCTTT	CASSVKLEAFF
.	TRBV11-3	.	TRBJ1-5	TGTGCCAGCAGCTTGGCGGGAGATCAGCCCCAGCATTTT	CASSLAGDQPQHF
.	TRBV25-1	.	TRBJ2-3	TGTGCCAGCAGTGCCCCGCCTACCAGCACAGATACGCAGTATTTT	CASSAPPTSTDTQYF
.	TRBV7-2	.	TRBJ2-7	TGTGCCAGCAGCTTAGGTCGGGACTCCTACGAGCAGTACTTC	CASSLGRDSYEQYF
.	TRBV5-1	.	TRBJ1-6	TGCGCCATCGAGGAATTGGTTGGGGGGTCACCCCTCCACTTT	CAIEELVGGSPLHF
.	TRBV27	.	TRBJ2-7	TGTGCCAGCAGTCCGGTTGGGGGCTCCGAGCAGTACTTC	CASSPVGGSEQYF
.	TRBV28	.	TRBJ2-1	TGTGCCAGCACACGCCTTAGGGGGTACAATGAGCAGTTCTTC	CASTRLRGYNEQFF
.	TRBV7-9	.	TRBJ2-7	TGTGCCAGCAGCTTCACTAGTTCTGGCGAGCAGTACTTC	CASSFTSSGEQYF
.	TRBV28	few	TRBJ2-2	TGTGCCAGCAGTTTGGTGATTCCCACCGGGGAGCTGTTTTTT	CASSLVIPTGELFF
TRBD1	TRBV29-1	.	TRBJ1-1	TGCAGCGTTGGGACAGGGGGGAACACTGAAGCTTTCTTT	CSVGTGGNTEAFF
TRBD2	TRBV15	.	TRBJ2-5	TGTGCCACGGGAGCGGGGTCTAGTGGGGAGACCCAGTACTTC	CATGAGSSGETQYF
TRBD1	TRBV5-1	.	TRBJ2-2	TGCGCCAGCAGCCGAGGACAGGGGGCGCGGCGCGGGGAGCTGTTTTTT	CASSRGQGARRGELFF
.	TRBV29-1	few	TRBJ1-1	TGCAGCGTTGCGGGACACTTAAACACTGAAGCTTTCTTT	CSVAGHLNTEAFF
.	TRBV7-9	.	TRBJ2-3	TGTGCCGCTACCGAGGGCCTTAGCACAGATACGCAGTATTTT	CAATEGLSTDTQYF
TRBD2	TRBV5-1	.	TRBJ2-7	TGCGCCAGCAGCTTGCAGCCAGCGGGGGACTTCTACGAGCAGTACTTC	CASSLQPAGDFYEQYF
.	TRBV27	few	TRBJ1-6	TGTGCCAGCAGTTTTAACAGACAGATCCCTAATTCACCCCTCCACTTT	CASSFNRQIPNSPLHF
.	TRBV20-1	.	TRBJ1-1	TGCAGTACCCAGGGCCATGAAGCTTTCTTT	CSTQGHEAFF
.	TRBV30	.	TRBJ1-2	TGTGCCTGGAGTGTTGGAGCCAGTAACTATGGCTACACCTTC	CAWSVGASNYGYTF
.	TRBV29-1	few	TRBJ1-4	TGCAGCGTTGAAAGAGGGGTTGGCGAAAAACTGTTTTTT	CSVERGVGEKLFF
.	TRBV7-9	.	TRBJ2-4	TGTGCCAGCAGCTTATCCGGGGAGGTGAACATTCAGTACTTC	CASSLSGEVNIQYF
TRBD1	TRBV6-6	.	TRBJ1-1	TGTGCCAGCAGTTACAGCCACAGGGGTGACACTGAAGCTTTCTTT	CASSYSHRGDTEAFF
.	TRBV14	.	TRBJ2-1	TGTGCCAGCAGCCAAGAATATAGGGTAGTGGGCTACAATGAGCAGTTCTTC	CASSQEYRVVGYNEQFF
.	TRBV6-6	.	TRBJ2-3	TGTGCCAGCACCAGGGGAACAGATACGCAGTATTTT	CASTRGTDTQYF
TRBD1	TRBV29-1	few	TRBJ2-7	TGCAGCACCGGACAGGGTTTCTCCTACGAGCAGTACTTC	CSTGQGFSYEQYF
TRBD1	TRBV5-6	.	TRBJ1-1	TGTGCCAGCAGCTTATATTCCCGACAGGGTGGAGTTGGTCTCTTT	CASSLYSRQGGVGLF
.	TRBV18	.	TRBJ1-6	TGTGCCAGCTCACCACCCAACCGACAGTTTTCACCCCTCCACTTT	CASSPPNRQFSPLHF
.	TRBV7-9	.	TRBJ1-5	TGTGCCAGCAGCCCACTGGGGGGGGCCGGGAATCAGCCCCAGCATTTT	CASSPLGGAGNQPQHF
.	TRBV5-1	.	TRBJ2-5	TGCGCCAGCAGCTTGATGACTAGTGGGGAAGAGACCCAGTACTTC	CASSLMTSGEETQYF
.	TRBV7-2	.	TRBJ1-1	TGTGCCAGCAGTCAAGCGCCCATGAACACTGAAGCTTTCTTT	CASSQAPMNTEAFF
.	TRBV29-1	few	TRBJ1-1	TGCAGCGTTGAAGATCGAACGGACGAAGCTTTCTTT	CSVEDRTDEAFF
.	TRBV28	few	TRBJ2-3	TGTGCCAGCAGTTTTGGCCGGTGGGACAGCACAGATACGCAGTATTTT	CASSFGRWDSTDTQYF
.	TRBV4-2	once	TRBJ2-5	TGTGCCAGCAGCCAAGAAGGAAGGGGACGAAACCAAGAGACCCAGTACTTC	CASSQEGRGRNQETQYF
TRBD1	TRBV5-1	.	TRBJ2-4	TGCGCCAGCAGCTTTGCCGGGACAGGGGGCGACATTCAGTACTTC	CASSFAGTGGDIQYF
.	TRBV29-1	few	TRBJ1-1	TGCAGCGGAAGACAGGACTGGGGCACTGAAGCTTTCTTT	CSGRQDWGTEAFF
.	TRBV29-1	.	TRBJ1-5	TGCAGCGTTGTGTGGGGGCGGGGACAGCCCCAGCATTTT	CSVVWGRGQPQHF
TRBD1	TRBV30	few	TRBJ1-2	TGTGCCTGGAGTATTCTCCCGGGGACAGGGGGTGGCTACACCTTC	CAWSILPGTGGGYTF
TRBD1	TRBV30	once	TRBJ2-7	TGTGCCTGGGACAGGGGGCGCGAACAGTACTTC	CAWDRGREQYF
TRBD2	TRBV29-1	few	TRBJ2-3	TGCAGCGTGACCGGGACTAGCGGGGGTAGAGGGGCAGATACGCAGTATTTT	CSVTGTSGGRGADTQYF
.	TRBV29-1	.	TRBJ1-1	TGCAGCGTTGATGGGGACCTTCTCACTGAAGCTTTCTTT	CSVDGDLLTEAFF
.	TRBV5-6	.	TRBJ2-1	TGTGCCAGCAGCTTTAGCGGCAGCTCCTACAATGAGCAGTTCTTC	CASSFSGSSYNEQFF